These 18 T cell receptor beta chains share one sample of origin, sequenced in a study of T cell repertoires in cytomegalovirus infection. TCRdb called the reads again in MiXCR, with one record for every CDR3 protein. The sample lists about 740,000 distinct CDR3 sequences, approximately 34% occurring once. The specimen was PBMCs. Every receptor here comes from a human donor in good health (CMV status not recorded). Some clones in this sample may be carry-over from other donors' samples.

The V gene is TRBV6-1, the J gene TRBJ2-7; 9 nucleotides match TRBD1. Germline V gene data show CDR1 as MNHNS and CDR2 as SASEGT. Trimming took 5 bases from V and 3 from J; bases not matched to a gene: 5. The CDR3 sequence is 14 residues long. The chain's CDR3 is CASSTGTGIYEQYF. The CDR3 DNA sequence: TGTGCCAGCAGTACAGGGACAGGGATCTACGAGCAGTACTTC.

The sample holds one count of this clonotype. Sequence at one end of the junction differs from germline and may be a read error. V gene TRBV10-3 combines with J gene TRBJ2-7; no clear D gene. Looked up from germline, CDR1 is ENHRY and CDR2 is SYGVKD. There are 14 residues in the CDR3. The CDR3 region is CAISKDAFTDDQYF. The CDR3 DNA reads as TGTGCCATCAGTAAGGACGCTTTCACCGACGATCAGTACTTC.

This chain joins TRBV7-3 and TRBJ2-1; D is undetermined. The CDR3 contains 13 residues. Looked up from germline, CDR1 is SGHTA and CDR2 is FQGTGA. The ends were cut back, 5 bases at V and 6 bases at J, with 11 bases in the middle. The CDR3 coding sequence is TGTGCCAGCAGCCCAAGGGTGGGCAATGAGCAGTTCTTC. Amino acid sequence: CASSPRVGNEQFF.

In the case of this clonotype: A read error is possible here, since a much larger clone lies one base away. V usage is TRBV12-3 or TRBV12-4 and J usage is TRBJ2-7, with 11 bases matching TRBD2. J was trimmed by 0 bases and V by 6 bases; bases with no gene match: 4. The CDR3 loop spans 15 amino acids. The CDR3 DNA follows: TGTGCCAGCAGGATCGGACTAGCGGGCTCCTACGAGCAGTACTTC. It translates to CASRIGLAGSYEQYF.

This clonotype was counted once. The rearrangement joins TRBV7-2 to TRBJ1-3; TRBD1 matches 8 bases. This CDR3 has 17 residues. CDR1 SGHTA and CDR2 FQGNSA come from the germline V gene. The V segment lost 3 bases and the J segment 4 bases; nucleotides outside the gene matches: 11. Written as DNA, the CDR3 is TGTGCCAGCAGCTTGGCCTGTACAGGGGGGACCGGAAACACCATATATTTT. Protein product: CASSLACTGGTGNTIYF.

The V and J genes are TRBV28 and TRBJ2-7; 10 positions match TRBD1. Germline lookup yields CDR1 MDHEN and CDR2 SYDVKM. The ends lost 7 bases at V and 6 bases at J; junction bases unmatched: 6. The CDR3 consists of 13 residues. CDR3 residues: CASMGQGPSEQYF. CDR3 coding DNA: TGTGCCAGCATGGGACAGGGGCCATCCGAGCAGTACTTC.

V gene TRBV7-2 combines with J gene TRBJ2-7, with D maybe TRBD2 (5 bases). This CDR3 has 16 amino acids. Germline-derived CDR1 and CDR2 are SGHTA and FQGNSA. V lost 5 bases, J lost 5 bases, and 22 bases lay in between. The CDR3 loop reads CASSPRGEGVDNEQYF. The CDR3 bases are TGTGCCAGCAGCCCCCGGGGAGAGGGAGTCGACAACGAGCAGTACTTC. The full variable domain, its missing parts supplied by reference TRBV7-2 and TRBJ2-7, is GAGVSQSPSNKVTEKGKDVELRCDPISGHTALYWYRQSLGQGLEFLIYFQGNSAPDKSGLPSDRFSAERTGGSVSTLTIQRTQQEDSAVYLCASSPRGEGVDNEQYFGPGTRLTVT.

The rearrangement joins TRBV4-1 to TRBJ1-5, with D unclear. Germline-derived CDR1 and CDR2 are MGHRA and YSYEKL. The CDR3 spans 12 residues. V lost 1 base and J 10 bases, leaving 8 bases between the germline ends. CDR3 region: CASSQGAGPQHF. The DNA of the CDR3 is TGCGCCAGCAGCCAAGGGGCAGGCCCCCAGCATTTT.

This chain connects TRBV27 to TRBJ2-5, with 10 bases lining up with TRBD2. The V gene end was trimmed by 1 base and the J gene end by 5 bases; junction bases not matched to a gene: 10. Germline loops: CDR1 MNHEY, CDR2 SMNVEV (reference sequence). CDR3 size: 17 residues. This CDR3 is CASSLWSSGRFGETQYF. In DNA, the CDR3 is TGTGCCAGCAGTTTATGGAGTAGCGGGAGGTTCGGGGAGACCCAGTACTTC.

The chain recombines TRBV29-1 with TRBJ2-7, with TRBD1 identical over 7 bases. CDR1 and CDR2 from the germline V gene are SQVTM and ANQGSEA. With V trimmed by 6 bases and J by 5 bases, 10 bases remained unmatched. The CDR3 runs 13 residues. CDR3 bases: TGCAGCGTACCTTCCGGGCAGGGGGACGAGCAGTACTTC. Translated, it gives CSVPSGQGDEQYF.

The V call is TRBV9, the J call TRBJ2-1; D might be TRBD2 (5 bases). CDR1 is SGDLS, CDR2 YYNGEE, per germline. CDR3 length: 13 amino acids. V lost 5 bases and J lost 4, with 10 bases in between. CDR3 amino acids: CASSAGGYNEQFF. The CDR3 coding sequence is TGTGCCAGCAGTGCCGGAGGTTACAATGAGCAGTTCTTC. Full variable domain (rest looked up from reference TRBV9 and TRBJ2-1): DSGVTQTPKHLITATGQRVTLRCSPRSGDLSVYWYQQSLDQGLQFLIQYYNGEERAKGNILERFSAQQFPDLHSELNLSSLELGDSALYFCASSAGGYNEQFFGPGTRLTVL.

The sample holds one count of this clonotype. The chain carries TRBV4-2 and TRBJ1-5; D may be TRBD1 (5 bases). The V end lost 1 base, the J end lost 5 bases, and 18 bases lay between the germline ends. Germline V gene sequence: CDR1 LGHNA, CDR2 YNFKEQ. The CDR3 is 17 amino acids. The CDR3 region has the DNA TGTGCCAGCAGCCAAGGGGGGTTGACCGCTCGAGATCAGCCCCAGCATTTT. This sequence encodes CASSQGGLTARDQPQHF.

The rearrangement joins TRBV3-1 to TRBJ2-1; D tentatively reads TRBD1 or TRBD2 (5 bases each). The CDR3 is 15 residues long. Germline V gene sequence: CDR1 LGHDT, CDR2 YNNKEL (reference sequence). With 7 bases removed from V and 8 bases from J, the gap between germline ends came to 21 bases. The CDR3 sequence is CASKASGAPIDEQFF. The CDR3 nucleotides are TGTGCCAGCAAGGCATCCGGGGCCCCAATAGATGAGCAGTTCTTC.

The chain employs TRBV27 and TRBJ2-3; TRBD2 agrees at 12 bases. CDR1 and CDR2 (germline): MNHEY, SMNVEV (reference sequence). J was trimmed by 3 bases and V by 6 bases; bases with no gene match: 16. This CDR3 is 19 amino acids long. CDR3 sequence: CASSRSSGGVMWTTDTQYF. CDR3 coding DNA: TGTGCCAGCAGCCGCTCTAGCGGGGGGGTAATGTGGACGACAGATACGCAGTATTTT.

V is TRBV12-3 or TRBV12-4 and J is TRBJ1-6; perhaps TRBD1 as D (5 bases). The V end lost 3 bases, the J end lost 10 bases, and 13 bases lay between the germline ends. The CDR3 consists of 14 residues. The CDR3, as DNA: TGTGCCAGCAGTTTCTCAGGGCTAGGGTCACCCCTCCACTTT. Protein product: CASSFSGLGSPLHF.

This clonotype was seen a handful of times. CDR3 sequence reads: CASSFSGSVETQYF. The CDR3 region has the DNA TGTGCCAGCAGCTTCAGCGGGAGTGTTGAGACCCAGTACTTC. The rearrangement uses TRBV11-3 and TRBJ2-5; the match to TRBD2 covers 8 bases. Germline V CDR1 and CDR2: SGHNT, YENEEA. Trimming cost V 3 bases and J 5 bases; bases outside gene matches: 5. This CDR3 is built from 14 residues.

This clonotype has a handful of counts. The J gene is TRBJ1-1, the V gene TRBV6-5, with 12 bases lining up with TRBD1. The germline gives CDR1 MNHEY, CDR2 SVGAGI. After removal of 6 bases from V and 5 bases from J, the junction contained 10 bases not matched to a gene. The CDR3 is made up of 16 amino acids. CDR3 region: CASSSGTGGAGTEAFF. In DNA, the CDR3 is TGTGCCAGCAGCTCCGGGACAGGGGGCGCGGGGACTGAAGCTTTCTTT.

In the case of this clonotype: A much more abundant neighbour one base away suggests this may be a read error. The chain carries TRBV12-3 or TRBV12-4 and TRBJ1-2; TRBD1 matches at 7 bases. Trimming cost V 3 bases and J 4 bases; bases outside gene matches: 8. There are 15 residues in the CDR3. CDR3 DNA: TGTGCCAGCAGTTTCCTCCAGACAGGGATCTATGGCTACACCTTC. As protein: CASSFLQTGIYGYTF.